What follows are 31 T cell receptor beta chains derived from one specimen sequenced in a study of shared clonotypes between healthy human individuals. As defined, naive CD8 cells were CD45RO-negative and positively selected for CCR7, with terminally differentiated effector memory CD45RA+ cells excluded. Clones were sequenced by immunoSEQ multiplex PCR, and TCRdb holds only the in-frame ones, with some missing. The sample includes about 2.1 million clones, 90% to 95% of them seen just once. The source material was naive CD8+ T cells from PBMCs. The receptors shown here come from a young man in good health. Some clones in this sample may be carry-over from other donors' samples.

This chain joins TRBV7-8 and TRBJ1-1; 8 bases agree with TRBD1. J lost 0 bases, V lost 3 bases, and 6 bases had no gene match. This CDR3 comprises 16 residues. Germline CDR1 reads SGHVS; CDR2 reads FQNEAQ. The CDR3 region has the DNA TGTGCCAGCAGCTTGGACAGGGCTCCTATGAACACTGAAGCTTTCTTT. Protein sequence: CASSLDRAPMNTEAFF. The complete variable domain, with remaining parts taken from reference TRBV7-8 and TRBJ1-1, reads GAGVSQSPRYKVAKRGQDVALRCDPISGHVSLFWYQQALGQGPEFLTYFQNEAQLDKSGLPSDRFFAERPEGSVSTLKIQRTQQEDSAVYLCASSLDRAPMNTEAFFGQGTRLTVV.

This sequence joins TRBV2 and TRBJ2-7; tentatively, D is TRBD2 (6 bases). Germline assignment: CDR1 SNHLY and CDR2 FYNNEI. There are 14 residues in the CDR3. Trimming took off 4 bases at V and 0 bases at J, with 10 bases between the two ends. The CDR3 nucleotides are TGTGCCAGCAGTGGCCTAGCGAACTCCTACGAGCAGTACTTC. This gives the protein CASSGLANSYEQYF.

The CDR3 region is CSAVPGLYYNEQFF. Written as DNA, the CDR3 is TGCAGCGCTGTACCGGGACTATACTACAATGAGCAGTTCTTC. The chain recombines TRBV29-1 with TRBJ2-1; 7 bases align to TRBD2. CDR1 and CDR2 (germline): SQVTM, ANQGSEA. V shed 7 bases and J 3 bases; nucleotides not matched to a gene: 9. The CDR3 sequence is 14 residues long.

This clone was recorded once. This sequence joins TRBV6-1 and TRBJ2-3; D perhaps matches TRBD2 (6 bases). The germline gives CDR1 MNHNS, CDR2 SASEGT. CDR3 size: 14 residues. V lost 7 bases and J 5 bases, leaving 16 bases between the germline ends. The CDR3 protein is CASKGPRELDTQYF. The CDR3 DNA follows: TGTGCCAGCAAGGGGCCCCGGGAGTTAGATACGCAGTATTTT.

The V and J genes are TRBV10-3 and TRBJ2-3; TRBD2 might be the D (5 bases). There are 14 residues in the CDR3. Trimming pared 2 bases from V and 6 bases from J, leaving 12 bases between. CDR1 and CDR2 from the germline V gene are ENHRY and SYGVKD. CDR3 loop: CAISEMTTRDTQYF. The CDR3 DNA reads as TGTGCCATCAGTGAGATGACTACACGGGATACGCAGTATTTT.

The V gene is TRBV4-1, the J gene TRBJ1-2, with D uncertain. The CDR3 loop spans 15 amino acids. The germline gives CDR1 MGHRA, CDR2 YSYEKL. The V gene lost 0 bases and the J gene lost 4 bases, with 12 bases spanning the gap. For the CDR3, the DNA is TGCGCCAGCAGCCAAGATGCCGAATGGGGCTATGGCTACACCTTC. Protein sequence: CASSQDAEWGYGYTF.

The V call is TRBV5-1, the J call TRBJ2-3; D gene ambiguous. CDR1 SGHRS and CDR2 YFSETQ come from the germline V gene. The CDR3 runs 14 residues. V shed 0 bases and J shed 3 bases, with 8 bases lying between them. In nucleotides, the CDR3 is TGCGCCAGCAGCTTGGCCTTAGAGACAGATACGCAGTATTTT. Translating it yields CASSLALETDTQYF.

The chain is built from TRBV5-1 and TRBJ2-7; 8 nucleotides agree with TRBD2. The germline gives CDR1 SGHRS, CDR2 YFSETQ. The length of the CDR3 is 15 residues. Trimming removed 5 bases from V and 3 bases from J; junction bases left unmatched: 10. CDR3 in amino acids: CASSWEGGLGYEQYF. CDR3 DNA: TGCGCCAGCAGTTGGGAAGGGGGACTAGGCTACGAGCAGTACTTC.

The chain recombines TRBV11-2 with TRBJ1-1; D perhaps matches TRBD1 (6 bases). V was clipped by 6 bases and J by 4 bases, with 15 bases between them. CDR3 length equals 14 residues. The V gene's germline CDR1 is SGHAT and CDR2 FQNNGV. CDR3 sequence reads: CASRWGARSTEAFF. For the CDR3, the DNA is TGTGCCAGCAGATGGGGGGCTCGGAGCACTGAAGCTTTCTTT.

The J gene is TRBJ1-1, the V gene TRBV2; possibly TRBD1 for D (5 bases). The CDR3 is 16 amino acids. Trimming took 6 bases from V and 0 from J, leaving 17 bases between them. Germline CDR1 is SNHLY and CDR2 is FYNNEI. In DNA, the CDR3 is TGTGCCAGCAGCCCGGGACCAATTCCCATGAACACTGAAGCTTTCTTT. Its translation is CASSPGPIPMNTEAFF.

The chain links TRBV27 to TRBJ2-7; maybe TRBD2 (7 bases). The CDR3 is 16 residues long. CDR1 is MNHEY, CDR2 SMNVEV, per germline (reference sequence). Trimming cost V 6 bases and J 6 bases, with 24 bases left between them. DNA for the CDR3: TGTGCCAGCAGCGGATGGGGGGGGCGAGGTAGCGGCGAGCAGTACTTC. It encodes CASSGWGGRGSGEQYF.

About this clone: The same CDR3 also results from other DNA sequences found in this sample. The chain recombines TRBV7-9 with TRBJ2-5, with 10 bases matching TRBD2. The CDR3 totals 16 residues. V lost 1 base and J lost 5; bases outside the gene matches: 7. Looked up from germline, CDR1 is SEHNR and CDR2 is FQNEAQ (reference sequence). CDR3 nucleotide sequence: TGTGCCAGCAGCTTAGGTTTAGCGGGAGGTGGCGAGACCCAGTACTTC. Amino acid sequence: CASSLGLAGGGETQYF.

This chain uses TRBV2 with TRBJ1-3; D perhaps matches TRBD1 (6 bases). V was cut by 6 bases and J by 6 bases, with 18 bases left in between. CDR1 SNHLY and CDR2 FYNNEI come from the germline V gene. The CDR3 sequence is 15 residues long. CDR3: CASSLGVAGVNTIYF. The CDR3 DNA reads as TGTGCCAGCAGCCTGGGGGTGGCAGGGGTAAACACCATATATTTT.

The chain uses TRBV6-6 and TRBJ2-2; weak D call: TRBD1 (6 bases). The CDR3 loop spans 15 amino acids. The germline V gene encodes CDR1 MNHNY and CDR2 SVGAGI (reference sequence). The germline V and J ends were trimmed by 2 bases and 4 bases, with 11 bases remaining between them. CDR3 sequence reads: CASSYRSRGTGELFF. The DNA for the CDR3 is TGTGCCAGCAGTTACCGCTCCAGGGGCACCGGGGAGCTGTTTTTT.

CDR3 DNA: TGTGCCAGCAGGGGGACTAGCGGGAGGGCCACAGATACGCAGTATTTT. Translation: CASRGTSGRATDTQYF. The chain employs TRBV25-1 and TRBJ2-3; 16 bases agree with TRBD2. Germline CDR1 is MGHDK and CDR2 is SYGVNS. CDR3 length: 16 residues. The trim removed 6 bases at V and 2 bases at J, leaving 2 bases unmatched.

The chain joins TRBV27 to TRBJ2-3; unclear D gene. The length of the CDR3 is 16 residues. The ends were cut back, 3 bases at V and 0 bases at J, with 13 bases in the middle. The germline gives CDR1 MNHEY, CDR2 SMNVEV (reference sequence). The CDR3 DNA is TGTGCCAGCAGTTTGGTTACCGTATTCAGCACAGATACGCAGTATTTT. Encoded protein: CASSLVTVFSTDTQYF.

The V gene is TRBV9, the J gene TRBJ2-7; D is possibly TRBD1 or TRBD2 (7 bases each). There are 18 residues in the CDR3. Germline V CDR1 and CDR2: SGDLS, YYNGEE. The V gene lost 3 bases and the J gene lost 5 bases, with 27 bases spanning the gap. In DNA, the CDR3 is TGTGCCAGCAGCGCAGGGGGAGGGGGAGAAGCCGCCCGGCACGAGCAGTACTTC. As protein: CASSAGGGGEAARHEQYF.

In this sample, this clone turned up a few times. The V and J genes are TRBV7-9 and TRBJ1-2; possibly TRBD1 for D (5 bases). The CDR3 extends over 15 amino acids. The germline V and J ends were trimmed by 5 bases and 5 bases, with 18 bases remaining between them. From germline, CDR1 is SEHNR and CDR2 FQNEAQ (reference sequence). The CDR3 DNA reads TGTGCCAGCAGCCTGGGGACCTCAACCGCGTATGGCTACACCTTC. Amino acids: CASSLGTSTAYGYTF.

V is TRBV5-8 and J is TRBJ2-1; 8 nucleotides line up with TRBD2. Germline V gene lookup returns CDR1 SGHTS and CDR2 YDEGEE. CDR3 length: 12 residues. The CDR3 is CAKLAVYNEQFF. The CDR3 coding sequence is TGTGCGAAACTAGCGGTTTACAATGAGCAGTTCTTC.

As DNA, the CDR3 is TGTGCCAGCAGCTTGGAGCCCGTGAGCGGAAGCACAGATACGCAGTATTTT. This encodes CASSLEPVSGSTDTQYF. V is TRBV5-4 and J is TRBJ2-3; tentative D call: TRBD2 (5 bases). V was trimmed by 0 bases and J by 0 bases, leaving 14 bases between them. The CDR3 is 17 residues long. The germline CDR1 and CDR2 sequences are SGHNT and YYREEE (reference sequence).

The CDR3: CASSYLGGPGGELFF. The CDR3 region has the DNA TGTGCCAGCAGTTATTTAGGAGGCCCCGGCGGGGAGCTGTTTTTT. The chain carries TRBV6-6 and TRBJ2-2; TRBD2 is a possible D gene (5 bases). CDR3 size: 15 residues. V lost 3 bases and J 7 bases, leaving 15 bases between the germline ends. Per germline, CDR1 MNHNY and CDR2 SVGAGI (reference sequence).

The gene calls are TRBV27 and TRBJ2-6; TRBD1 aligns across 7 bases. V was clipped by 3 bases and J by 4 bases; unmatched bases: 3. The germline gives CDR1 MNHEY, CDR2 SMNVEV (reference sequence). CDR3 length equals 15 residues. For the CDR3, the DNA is TGTGCCAGCAGTTTCAACAGGGGAGGGGCCAACGTCCTGACTTTC. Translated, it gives CASSFNRGGANVLTF.

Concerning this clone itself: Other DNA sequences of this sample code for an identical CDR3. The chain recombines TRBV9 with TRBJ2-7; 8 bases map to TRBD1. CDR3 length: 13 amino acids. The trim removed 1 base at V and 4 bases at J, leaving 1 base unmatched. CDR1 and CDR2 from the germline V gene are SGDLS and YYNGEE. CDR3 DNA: TGTGCCAGCAGCGTAACAGGGGGGTACGAGCAGTACTTC. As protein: CASSVTGGYEQYF.

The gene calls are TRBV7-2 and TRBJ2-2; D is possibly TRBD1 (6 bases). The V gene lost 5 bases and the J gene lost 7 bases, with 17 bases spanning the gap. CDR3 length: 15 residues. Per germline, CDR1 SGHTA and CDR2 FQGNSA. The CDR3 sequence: CASSPYRGQNGELFF. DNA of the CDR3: TGTGCCAGCAGCCCATACCGTGGACAGAACGGGGAGCTGTTTTTT.

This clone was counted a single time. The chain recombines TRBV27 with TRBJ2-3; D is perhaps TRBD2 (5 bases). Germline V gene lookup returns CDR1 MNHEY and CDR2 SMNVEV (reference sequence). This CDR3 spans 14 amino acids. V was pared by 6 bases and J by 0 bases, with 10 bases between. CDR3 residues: CASSGMQSTDTQYF. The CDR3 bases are TGTGCCAGCAGCGGGATGCAGAGCACAGATACGCAGTATTTT.

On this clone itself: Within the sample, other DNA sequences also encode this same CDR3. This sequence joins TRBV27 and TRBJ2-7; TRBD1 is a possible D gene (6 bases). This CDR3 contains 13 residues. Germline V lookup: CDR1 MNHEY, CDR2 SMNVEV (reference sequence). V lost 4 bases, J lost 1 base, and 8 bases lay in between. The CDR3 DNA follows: TGTGCCAGCAGTTCTACAGGGTCCTACGAGCAGTACTTC. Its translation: CASSSTGSYEQYF.

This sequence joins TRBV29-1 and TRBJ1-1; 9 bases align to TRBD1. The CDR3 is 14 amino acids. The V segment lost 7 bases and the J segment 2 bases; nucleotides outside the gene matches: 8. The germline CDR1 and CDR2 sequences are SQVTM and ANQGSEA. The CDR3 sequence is CSGKGTGFNTEAFF. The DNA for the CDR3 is TGCAGCGGGAAAGGGACAGGGTTTAACACTGAAGCTTTCTTT.

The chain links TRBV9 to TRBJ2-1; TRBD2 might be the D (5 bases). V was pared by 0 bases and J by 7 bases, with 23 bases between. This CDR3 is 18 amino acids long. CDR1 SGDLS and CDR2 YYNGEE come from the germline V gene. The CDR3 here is CASSVGTSGLPPWNEQFF. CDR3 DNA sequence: TGTGCCAGCAGCGTAGGGACTTCTGGCTTGCCCCCTTGGAATGAGCAGTTCTTC.

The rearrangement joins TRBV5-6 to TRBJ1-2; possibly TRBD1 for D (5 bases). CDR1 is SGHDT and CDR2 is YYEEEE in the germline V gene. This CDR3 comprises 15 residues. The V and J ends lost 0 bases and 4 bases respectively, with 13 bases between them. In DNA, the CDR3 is TGTGCCAGCAGCTTGGGGGCAGGGTCCGTCTATGGCTACACCTTC. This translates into CASSLGAGSVYGYTF.

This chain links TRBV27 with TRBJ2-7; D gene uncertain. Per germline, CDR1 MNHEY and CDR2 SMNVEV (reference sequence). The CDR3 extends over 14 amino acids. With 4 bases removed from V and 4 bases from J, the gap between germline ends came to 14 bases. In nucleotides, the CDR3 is TGTGCCAGCAGTTCCGACACTCATGGTTACGAGCAGTACTTC. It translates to CASSSDTHGYEQYF.

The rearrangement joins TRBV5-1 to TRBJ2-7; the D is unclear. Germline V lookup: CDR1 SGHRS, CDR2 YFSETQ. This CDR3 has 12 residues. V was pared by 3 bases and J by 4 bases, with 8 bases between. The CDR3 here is CASSSMKYEQYF. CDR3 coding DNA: TGCGCCAGCAGCTCGATGAAGTACGAGCAGTACTTC. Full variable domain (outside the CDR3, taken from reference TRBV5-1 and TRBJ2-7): KAGVTQTPRYLIKTRGQQVTLSCSPISGHRSVSWYQQTPGQGLQFLFEYFSETQRNKGNFPGRFSGRQFSNSRSEMNVSTLELGDSALYLCASSSMKYEQYFGPGTRLTVT.